The T cell receptor beta chain under discussion was sequenced for a study of control samples from healthy donors and cancer patients (dated by TCRdb to 2019 to 2021). Concerning this clone: No cognate antigen has been identified for it. Per-base quality was not reported, and no clone a single base away is much larger than it.

Receptors were amplified or captured by the immunoSEQ multiplex PCR assay. In TCRdb, the immuneACCESS table is reduced to in-frame sequences with V and J assigned. These tables do not hold every clone; where another copy was compared, an unresolved V gene accounts for under half, and the others remain unexplained. This sample has 50,000 to 55,000 clones in its table, and more than 70% of those were observed once. Around 1.5% of the sample lies in the top ten. The V end loses 3 bases and the J end loses 7 bases, and a stretch of 10 bases separates them. From its cysteine to its phenylalanine, the CDR3 spans 13 amino acids. The CDR3 DNA has 39 bases and is translated from base 1. CDR1 and CDR2 were assigned from the germline V gene as SGHRS and YFSETQ.

This sequence uses TRBV5-1 and TRBJ1-4, with an unclear D gene assignment. This TCR came from a man aged 35 to 55 with colorectal cancer. The sequencing input was PBMCs. The CDR3 has the sequence CASSSRSGEKLFF. The DNA reads TGCGCCAGCAGCTCCCGCTCAGGTGAAAAACTGTTTTTT.